These 2 T cell receptor beta chains originate from one sample sequenced in a study of blood T cell repertoires in COVID-19. Clones were sequenced by immunoSEQ multiplex PCR, and TCRdb holds only the in-frame ones, with some missing. The data show some 100,000 clones, 80% to 90% seen once. The specimen sequenced was peripheral blood. Source of these receptors: a woman aged 70-85 years with acute or convalescent COVID-19.

The chain employs TRBV5-6 and TRBJ1-5; D might be TRBD1 (5 bases). Trimming removed 0 bases at V and 9 bases at J, with 7 bases between. The CDR3 has 12 amino acids. Germline CDR1 reads SGHDT; CDR2 reads YYEEEE. CDR3 sequence (DNA): TGTGCCAGCAGCTTGGCGCAGGGGCCCCAGCATTTT. It translates to CASSLAQGPQHF.

V and J are TRBV6-1 and TRBJ2-1; the match to TRBD2 covers 14 bases. The CDR3 runs to 16 residues. Trimming took 2 bases from V and 7 from J; bases not matched to a gene: 4. The V gene's germline CDR1 is MNHNS and CDR2 SASEGT. The CDR3 region has the DNA TGTGCCAGCAGTGAATTGGGGACTAGCGGGAGAAATGAGCAGTTCTTC. This sequence encodes CASSELGTSGRNEQFF.